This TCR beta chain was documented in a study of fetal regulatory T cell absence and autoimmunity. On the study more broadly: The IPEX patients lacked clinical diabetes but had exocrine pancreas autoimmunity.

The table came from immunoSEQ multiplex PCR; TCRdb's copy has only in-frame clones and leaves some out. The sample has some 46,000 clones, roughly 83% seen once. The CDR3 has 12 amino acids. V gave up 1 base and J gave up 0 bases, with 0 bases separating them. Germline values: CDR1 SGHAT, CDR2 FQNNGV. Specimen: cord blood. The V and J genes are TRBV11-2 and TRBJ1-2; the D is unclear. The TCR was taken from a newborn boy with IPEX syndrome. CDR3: CASSLANYGYTF. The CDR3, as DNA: TGTGCCAGCAGCTTAGCTAACTATGGCTACACCTTC.